The 10 T cell receptor beta chains listed next were all sequenced from one sample in a study of T cell repertoires in cytomegalovirus infection. Via MiXCR, TCRdb re-called the reads, giving one row per CDR3 protein. The sample consists of 250,000 to 300,000 distinct CDR3 sequences, less than 9.5% of them appearing once. The sequenced material came from PBMCs. These receptors were collected from a human donor in good health (CMV status not recorded). Some clones in this sample may be carry-over from other donors' samples.

This clonotype came up many times. This chain uses TRBV28 with TRBJ2-5; 9 bases are a match to TRBD2. This CDR3 contains 16 residues. The trim removed 6 bases at V and 3 bases at J, leaving 11 bases unmatched. CDR1 and CDR2 from the germline V gene are MDHEN and SYDVKM. The CDR3 sequence is CASRPPGRGGKETQYF. The CDR3 region has the DNA TGTGCCAGCAGACCTCCGGGGCGGGGGGGCAAAGAGACCCAGTACTTC.

This clonotype was seen more than once but under ten times. The rearrangement links TRBV28 to TRBJ1-5, with D possibly being TRBD1 (5 bases). The V and J ends lost 5 bases and 6 bases respectively, with 20 bases between them. The CDR3 sequence is 16 residues long. CDR1 MDHEN and CDR2 SYDVKM come from the germline V gene. The CDR3, as DNA: TGTGCCAGCAGTCCCCCTCTGGGGCCAGGGCGTCAGCCCCAGCATTTT. Protein sequence: CASSPPLGPGRQPQHF.

The gene calls are TRBV9 and TRBJ2-7; a weak D match, TRBD2 (7 bases). Trimming took off 0 bases at V and 5 bases at J, with 18 bases between the two ends. Germline CDR1 SGDLS, CDR2 YYNGEE. CDR3 length: 16 amino acids. CDR3 sequence reads: CASSVATGGLRNEQYF. CDR3 coding DNA: TGTGCCAGCAGCGTAGCTACGGGGGGCCTGCGGAACGAGCAGTACTTC.

V gene TRBV19 combines with J gene TRBJ2-5; tentative D call: TRBD2 (6 bases). Trimming stripped 3 bases from V and 5 bases from J, with 10 bases between. The CDR3 consists of 13 residues. Germline V gene data show CDR1 as LNHDA and CDR2 as SQIVND (reference sequence). This CDR3 reads CASSIGGIETQYF. CDR3 coding DNA: TGTGCCAGTAGTATTGGGGGGATCGAGACCCAGTACTTC.

The table lists this clonotype with many counts. The chain joins TRBV20-1 to TRBJ2-5, with 7 bases aligning to TRBD2. The CDR3 runs 14 residues. Trimming removed 4 bases from V and 5 bases from J; junction bases left unmatched: 10. Germline V gene lookup returns CDR1 DFQATT and CDR2 SNEGSKA (reference sequence). The CDR3 bases are TGCAGTGCTATACCGGGGGGAGGGGTTGAGACCCAGTACTTC. As protein: CSAIPGGGVETQYF.

This clonotype has at least ten counts. This chain connects TRBV7-8 to TRBJ1-1, with D unclear. Trimming took 8 bases from V and 0 from J, leaving 16 bases between them. The CDR3 consists of 15 residues. In germline, CDR1 is SGHVS, CDR2 FQNEAQ. The CDR3 reads CASCTETRMNTEAFF. CDR3 sequence (DNA): TGTGCCAGCTGCACAGAGACAAGGATGAACACTGAAGCTTTCTTT.

This clonotype appeared many times. V usage is TRBV7-2 and J usage is TRBJ1-3; the D is unclear. Germline CDR1 and CDR2: SGHTA and FQGNSA. V lost 7 bases and J lost 0, with 16 bases in between. The length of the CDR3 is 16 residues. Here the CDR3 DNA reads TGTGCCAGCACGCTCCAGAGGACTAACTCTGGAAACACCATATATTTT. This gives the protein CASTLQRTNSGNTIYF.

This sequence joins TRBV4-1 and TRBJ2-2, with 9 bases identical to TRBD2. The trim removed 0 bases at V and 5 bases at J, leaving 10 bases unmatched. The CDR3 covers 18 residues. Germline-derived CDR1 and CDR2 are MGHRA and YSYEKL. The CDR3 DNA is TGCGCCAGCAGCCAAGATAACCTAAGCGGGAGGCCAACCGGGGAGCTGTTTTTT. Its protein product is CASSQDNLSGRPTGELFF.

This clonotype was counted at least ten times. The rearrangement uses TRBV7-2 and TRBJ1-4; the D gene is possibly TRBD1 (6 bases). The CDR3 totals 14 residues. V lost 6 bases to trimming and J lost 8 bases, with 16 bases between them. Looked up from germline, CDR1 is SGHTA and CDR2 is FQGNSA. CDR3 sequence: CASSWRTEGEKLFF. The CDR3 DNA sequence: TGTGCCAGCAGTTGGAGGACAGAAGGCGAAAAACTGTTTTTT.

This clonotype was recorded at least ten times. The chain combines TRBV7-6 with TRBJ2-5; D may be TRBD2 (5 bases). Germline-derived CDR1 and CDR2 are SGHVS and FNYEAQ. V shed 4 bases and J shed 5 bases, with 11 bases lying between them. This CDR3 comprises 13 residues. CDR3 amino acids: CASSSGLRETQYF. The CDR3 DNA is TGTGCCAGCAGCTCGGGGTTACGGGAGACCCAGTACTTC.